This T cell receptor beta chain was observed in a study of blood T cells in healthy people across ages. The ends lost 0 bases at V and 2 bases at J; junction bases unmatched: 6. CDR3 size: 16 residues. Germline V gives CDR1 LGHNA, CDR2 YSLEER. Together with a sample-barcoded 5' primer, a J-beta primer mix was included in a second PCR lasting about 6 to 11 cycles. A single record per CDR3 protein comes from TCRdb applying MiXCR to the 5' RACE reads. The profile shows about 930,000 distinct CDR3 sequences, 25% to 30% of them singletons. This same sample was also part of a study on T cells of mothers and their children. That investigation notes: Nine systemically healthy Caucasian donors: three mothers, six children. Slightly higher but non-significant overlap marked related mother-child pairs versus unrelated pairs.

The chain combines TRBV4-3 with TRBJ2-5; 7 nucleotides match TRBD2. What was sequenced was blood. The TCR originated in a woman in her 40s in good health. This CDR3 reads CASSQEGRGEQETQYF. The CDR3 DNA sequence: TGCGCCAGCAGCCAAGAAGGCCGGGGGGAGCAAGAGACCCAGTACTTC.